These 24 T cell receptor beta chains were sequenced from one sample in a study of brain T cells in children with intractable seizures. The data were produced by immunoSEQ multiplex PCR, yet TCRdb's version contains in-frame clones alone and is incomplete. The sample carries some 80,000 clones, under 95% recorded once. The material was peripheral blood, obtained at surgery. These TCRs come from a girl aged 2-9 years with Rasmussen encephalitis and intractable seizures.

This clone showed up just once. The chain links TRBV7-2 to TRBJ1-1, with D perhaps TRBD1 (5 bases). V lost 1 base and J 0 bases, leaving 15 bases between the germline ends. Germline CDR1 reads SGHTA; CDR2 reads FQGNSA. This CDR3 is 17 amino acids long. The CDR3 protein is CASSLVSFGGMNTEAFF. In DNA form, the CDR3 reads TGTGCCAGCAGCTTAGTATCTTTCGGGGGGATGAACACTGAAGCTTTCTTT. Drawing the rest from reference TRBV7-2 and TRBJ1-1, the complete variable domain is GAGVSQSPSNKVTEKGKDVELRCDPISGHTALYWYRQSLGQGLEFLIYFQGNSAPDKSGLPSDRFSAERTGGSVSTLTIQRTQQEDSAVYLCASSLVSFGGMNTEAFFGQGTRLTVV.

V and J are TRBV10-1 and TRBJ2-7; 7 nucleotides match TRBD1. Germline CDR1 is WNHNN and CDR2 is SYGVQD (reference sequence). The V and J ends lost 5 bases and 12 bases, in that order; junction bases with no gene match: 10. CDR3 length: 12 amino acids. The CDR3 sequence: CASSPDRRSRYF. The CDR3 nucleotides read TGCGCCAGCAGTCCGGACAGGCGAAGTCGGTACTTC.

This sequence joins TRBV9 and TRBJ1-1, with a possible D match to TRBD1 (5 bases). Germline V gives CDR1 SGDLS, CDR2 YYNGEE. The CDR3 has 13 residues. Trimming removed 4 bases at V and 8 bases at J, with 15 bases between. The CDR3 region is CASSSGDGFEAFF. In DNA form, the CDR3 reads TGTGCCAGCAGCTCTGGGGACGGATTCGAAGCTTTCTTT.

This clone has only one observation. The rearrangement links TRBV19 to TRBJ1-2; no reliable D call. The CDR3 covers 14 residues. Trimming cost V 6 bases and J 3 bases, with 14 bases left between them. Looked up from germline, CDR1 is LNHDA and CDR2 is SQIVND (reference sequence). The DNA of the CDR3 is TGTGCCAGTAGAACGGGGAAAAATTACTATGGCTACACCTTC. Protein product: CASRTGKNYYGYTF.

About this clone: The sample holds other DNA sequences that translate to the same CDR3. The genes are TRBV9 and TRBJ1-4, with no clear D. V lost 2 bases to trimming and J lost 0 bases, with 11 bases between them. Germline CDR1 reads SGDLS; CDR2 reads YYNGEE. The length of the CDR3 is 16 residues. The CDR3 spells CASSVGRVATNEKLFF. As DNA, the CDR3 is TGTGCCAGCAGCGTGGGAAGGGTGGCAACTAATGAAAAACTGTTTTTT.

The chain uses TRBV10-3 and TRBJ1-6; tentatively, D is TRBD1 (6 bases). V dropped 0 bases and J dropped 7 bases, with 7 bases sitting between them. The CDR3 has 14 residues. From germline, CDR1 is ENHRY and CDR2 SYGVKD. The CDR3 sequence is CAISESRGNSPLHF. The CDR3 coding sequence is TGTGCCATCAGTGAGTCGAGGGGGAATTCACCCCTCCACTTT.

The V call is TRBV5-1, the J call TRBJ1-1; TRBD1 aligns across 10 bases. Trimming at V came to 4 bases and at J to 7 bases, leaving 10 bases not matched to a gene. The CDR3 is made up of 15 amino acids. Germline lookup yields CDR1 SGHRS and CDR2 YFSETQ. The CDR3 sequence is CASSPGQGVSLEAFF. The CDR3 bases are TGCGCCAGCAGCCCTGGACAGGGGGTTTCCCTTGAAGCTTTCTTT. Complete variable domain (other parts from reference TRBV5-1 and TRBJ1-1): KAGVTQTPRYLIKTRGQQVTLSCSPISGHRSVSWYQQTPGQGLQFLFEYFSETQRNKGNFPGRFSGRQFSNSRSEMNVSTLELGDSALYLCASSPGQGVSLEAFFGQGTRLTVV.

V usage is TRBV5-6 and J usage is TRBJ1-6; no clear D gene. The CDR3 loop spans 13 amino acids. Germline V gene data show CDR1 as SGHDT and CDR2 as YYEEEE. V lost 4 bases and J 8 bases, leaving 10 bases between the germline ends. The CDR3 reads CASSPQGDSPLHF. In nucleotides, the CDR3 is TGTGCCAGCAGCCCGCAAGGAGATTCACCCCTCCACTTT. Complete variable domain (other parts from reference TRBV5-6 and TRBJ1-6): DAGVTQSPTHLIKTRGQQVTLRCSPKSGHDTVSWYQQALGQGPQFIFQYYEEEERQRGNFPDRFSGHQFPNYSSELNVNALLLGDSALYLCASSPQGDSPLHFGNGTRLTVT.

The chain has TRBV5-8 and TRBJ1-1; D is undetermined. The CDR3 length is 11 residues. CDR1 is SGHTS, CDR2 YDEGEE, per germline. Deletions cut 7 bases from V and 2 bases from J, with 6 bases between. The CDR3 coding sequence is TGTGCCAGCCTAAGAAACACTGAAGCTTTCTTT. Protein sequence: CASLRNTEAFF.

The genes are TRBV29-1 and TRBJ2-7; D remains ambiguous. The CDR3 spans 12 residues. In germline, CDR1 is SQVTM, CDR2 ANQGSEA. V gave up 4 bases and J gave up 0 bases, with 7 bases separating them. CDR3 DNA sequence: TGCAGCGTTGGGACCGACTCCTACGAGCAGTACTTC. It yields the protein CSVGTDSYEQYF.

V gene TRBV21-1 combines with J gene TRBJ2-1; the table's TRBD2 call for D was not verified on the DNA. TRBV21-1 is a pseudogene segment. The CDR3 totals 16 residues. This CDR3 is CASSKGGLAGRYEQFF. The CDR3, as DNA: TGTGCCAGCAGCAAAGGAGGCCTAGCGGGGAGGTATGAGCAGTTCTTC.

This clone has only a few counts. This chain links TRBV5-4 with TRBJ2-7, with D perhaps TRBD1 or TRBD2 (6 bases each). The ends were cut back, 1 base at V and 3 bases at J, with 11 bases in the middle. Germline assignment: CDR1 SGHNT and CDR2 YYREEE (reference sequence). The CDR3 runs to 14 residues. The CDR3 region is CASSLKGGLYEQYF. The DNA of the CDR3 is TGTGCCAGCAGCTTGAAAGGGGGACTCTACGAGCAGTACTTC.

This chain connects TRBV5-1 to TRBJ2-7, with 9 bases fitting TRBD1. CDR1 is SGHRS, CDR2 YFSETQ, per germline. The CDR3 length is 15 residues. The J segment lost 3 bases and the V segment lost 2 bases, leaving 6 bases of the junction unmatched. Here the CDR3 DNA reads TGCGCCAGCAGCTTCCAACAGGGGGCTATCTACGAGCAGTACTTC. Protein product: CASSFQQGAIYEQYF.

The chain carries TRBV27 and TRBJ1-6; TRBD1 might be the D (6 bases). Germline lookup yields CDR1 MNHEY and CDR2 SMNVEV (reference sequence). Trimming stripped 5 bases from V and 1 base from J, with 18 bases between. The CDR3 extends over 18 amino acids. CDR3 bases: TGTGCCAGCAGTATCGACAACAGGGCAGGGTCCTATAATTCACCCCTCCACTTT. Amino acids: CASSIDNRAGSYNSPLHF.

V is TRBV30 and J is TRBJ1-1; perhaps TRBD1 as D (5 bases). The length of the CDR3 is 19 residues. The germline CDR1 and CDR2 sequences are GTSNPN and SVGIG (reference sequence). The V end was cut by 0 bases, the J end by 1 base, with 24 bases between. The chain's CDR3 is CAWSVRWFGARGKNTEAFF. CDR3 nucleotide sequence: TGTGCCTGGAGTGTACGGTGGTTCGGGGCTAGGGGAAAGAACACTGAAGCTTTCTTT.

There are a few counts of this clone. The chain couples TRBV11-1 to TRBJ2-2; 7 bases map to TRBD1. Losses at the gene ends were 5 bases for V and 0 bases for J; bases not matched to a gene: 3. From germline, CDR1 is SGHAT and CDR2 FQDESV (reference sequence). The CDR3 runs 15 residues. CDR3 in DNA: TGTGCCAGCAGCGTCGACAGGGCGAACACCGGGGAGCTGTTTTTT. Protein: CASSVDRANTGELFF.

The rearrangement uses TRBV5-1 and TRBJ2-2, with D unclear. V gave up 4 bases and J gave up 5 bases, with 12 bases separating them. The CDR3 extends over 14 amino acids. Germline V gives CDR1 SGHRS, CDR2 YFSETQ. CDR3 bases: TGCGCCAGCAGCCCAGTAATAGGAACCGGGGAGCTGTTTTTT. Its translation: CASSPVIGTGELFF.

This chain connects TRBV6-5 to TRBJ1-2; tentatively, D is TRBD1 (6 bases). V lost 7 bases, J lost 4 bases, and 13 bases lay in between. The CDR3 spans 13 residues. The germline CDR1 and CDR2 sequences are MNHEY and SVGAGI. The CDR3 loop reads CASNPGTTYGYTF. The CDR3 DNA follows: TGTGCCAGCAACCCCGGGACAACCTATGGCTACACCTTC.

The sample holds one count of this clone. V is TRBV7-6 and J is TRBJ2-3; either TRBD1 or TRBD2 may supply D (6 bases each). The CDR3 spans 14 residues. Per the germline V gene, CDR1 is SGHVS and CDR2 is FNYEAQ. With 3 bases removed from V and 6 bases from J, the gap between germline ends came to 13 bases. The CDR3 bases are TGTGCCAGCAGCTTCCGGGGGCCTAGGGATACGCAGTATTTT. Its protein product is CASSFRGPRDTQYF.

The genes are TRBV28 and TRBJ2-1, with 16 bases fitting TRBD2. The germline gives CDR1 MDHEN, CDR2 SYDVKM. V lost 5 bases, J lost 13 bases, and 14 bases stayed unmatched. The CDR3 has 17 amino acids. The CDR3 loop is CASSPYQGLAGGPEQFF. Here the CDR3 DNA reads TGTGCCAGCAGTCCCTATCAGGGACTAGCGGGGGGGCCGGAACAGTTCTTC.

The chain recombines TRBV6-1 with TRBJ1-3; D possibly corresponds to TRBD1 (5 bases). Germline V gives CDR1 MNHNS, CDR2 SASEGT. V was trimmed by 4 bases and J by 0 bases, leaving 19 bases between them. This CDR3 region has 18 residues. This CDR3 is CASSVSSIGTDSGNTIYF. CDR3 DNA sequence: TGTGCCAGCAGTGTGTCTTCTATTGGGACCGACTCTGGAAACACCATATATTTT.

The chain joins TRBV28 to TRBJ2-7; D tentatively fits TRBD1 or TRBD2 (5 bases each). Germline lookup yields CDR1 MDHEN and CDR2 SYDVKM. This CDR3 is built from 14 residues. V was cut by 8 bases and J by 2 bases, with 16 bases left in between. The CDR3 coding sequence is TGTGCCAGCCGATCGGGGACGTCACCCTACGAGCAGTACTTC. Protein sequence: CASRSGTSPYEQYF.

The rearrangement links TRBV9 to TRBJ2-3; D possibly uses TRBD1 or TRBD2 (5 bases each). With 6 bases removed from V and 6 bases from J, the gap between germline ends came to 20 bases. The length of the CDR3 is 15 residues. The germline V gene has CDR1 SGDLS and CDR2 YYNGEE. CDR3 nucleotides: TGTGCCAGCAACCGGGACGGACGACCTTTGGATACGCAGTATTTT. Amino acids: CASNRDGRPLDTQYF.

V usage is TRBV30 and J usage is TRBJ2-5; D remains unclear. Germline loops: CDR1 GTSNPN, CDR2 SVGIG (reference sequence). Between the trimmed V and J ends, which lost 3 bases and 7 bases, there was a span of 18 bases. The CDR3 sequence is 14 residues long. CDR3 sequence: CAWSFSSTTGTQYF. The CDR3 DNA is TGTGCCTGGAGCTTTAGCTCTACAACGGGGACCCAGTACTTC.